This T cell receptor beta chain was sequenced for a study of CD8+ T cells in alopecia areata. Study details: Severity was scored as percentage of affected scalp area in treated patients.

CDR3 length: 14 residues. V lost 4 bases and J lost 3; bases outside the gene matches: 4. Germline CDR1 and CDR2: LNHNV and YYDKDF (reference sequence). RNA, once extracted, was reverse transcribed into cDNA for use as the sequencing template. The repertoire was sequenced with immunoSEQ multiplex PCR; TCRdb's copy has only in-frame clones and lacks some. The sample includes about 190,000 clones, roughly 66% seen only once; the top ten take 1%. Indicated treatment: oral pan-JAK inhibitor, 5-10 mg twice daily. Lesional scalp punch biopsies and peripheral blood were collected from alopecia areata patients.

The TCR comes from a human donor with alopecia areata. The specimen comprised CD4+ T cells sorted from blood, sampled at week 24, from a patient treated with tofacitinib. V is TRBV15 and J is TRBJ2-7; TRBD1 matches at 9 bases. The CDR3 nucleotides read TGTGCCACCAGCACCCCGGGACAGGGCTACGAGCAGTACTTC. Its protein is CATSTPGQGYEQYF.